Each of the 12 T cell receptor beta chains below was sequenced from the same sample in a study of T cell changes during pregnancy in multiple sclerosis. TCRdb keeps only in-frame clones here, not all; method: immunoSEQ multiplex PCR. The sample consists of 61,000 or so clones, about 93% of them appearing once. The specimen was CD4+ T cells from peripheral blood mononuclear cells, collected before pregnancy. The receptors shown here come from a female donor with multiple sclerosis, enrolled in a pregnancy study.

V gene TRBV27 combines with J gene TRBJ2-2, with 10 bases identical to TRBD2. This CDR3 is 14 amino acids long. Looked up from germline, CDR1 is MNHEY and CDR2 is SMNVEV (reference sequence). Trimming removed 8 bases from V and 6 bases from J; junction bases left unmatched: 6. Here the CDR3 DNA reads TGTGCCAGCCGCGTAGCGGGAGGCTCCGGGGAGCTGTTTTTT. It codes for CASRVAGGSGELFF.

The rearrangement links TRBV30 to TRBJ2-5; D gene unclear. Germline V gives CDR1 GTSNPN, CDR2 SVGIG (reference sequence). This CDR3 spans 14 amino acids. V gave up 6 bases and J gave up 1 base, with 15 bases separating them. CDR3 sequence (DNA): TGTGCCTGCTCCCTCGGGTTGGCCCAAGAGACCCAGTACTTC. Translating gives CACSLGLAQETQYF.

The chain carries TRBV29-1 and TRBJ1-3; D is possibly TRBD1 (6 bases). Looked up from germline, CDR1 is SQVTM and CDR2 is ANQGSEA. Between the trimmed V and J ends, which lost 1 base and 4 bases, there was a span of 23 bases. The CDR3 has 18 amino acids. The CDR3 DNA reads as TGCAGCGTTGAAGTGGGCCTACTTGGGGGCTCGAAGGGAAACACCATATATTTT. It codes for CSVEVGLLGGSKGNTIYF. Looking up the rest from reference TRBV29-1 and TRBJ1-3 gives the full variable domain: SAVISQKPSRDICQRGTSLTIQCQVDSQVTMMFWYRQQPGQSLTLIATANQGSEATYESGFVIDKFPISRPNLTFSTLTVSNMSPEDSSIYLCSVEVGLLGGSKGNTIYFGEGSWLTVV.

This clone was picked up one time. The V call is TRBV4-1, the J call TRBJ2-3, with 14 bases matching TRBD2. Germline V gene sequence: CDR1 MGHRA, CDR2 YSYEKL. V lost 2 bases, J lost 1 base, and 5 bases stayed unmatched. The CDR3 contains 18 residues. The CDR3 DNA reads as TGCGCCAGCAGCCAACCCGGACTAGCGGGAGGCGGCACAGATACGCAGTATTTT. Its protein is CASSQPGLAGGGTDTQYF.

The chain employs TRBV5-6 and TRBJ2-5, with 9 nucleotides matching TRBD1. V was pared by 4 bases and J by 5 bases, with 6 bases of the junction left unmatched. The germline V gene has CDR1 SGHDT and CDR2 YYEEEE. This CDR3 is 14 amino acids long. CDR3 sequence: CASSGNRGQETQYF. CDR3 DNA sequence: TGTGCCAGCAGCGGCAACAGGGGGCAGGAGACCCAGTACTTC.

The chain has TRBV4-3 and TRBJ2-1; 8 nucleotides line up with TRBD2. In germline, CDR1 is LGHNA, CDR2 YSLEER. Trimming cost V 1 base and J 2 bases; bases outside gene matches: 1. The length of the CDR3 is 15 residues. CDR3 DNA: TGCGCCAGCAGCCAAGTCGGGGGGGCCTACAATGAGCAGTTCTTC. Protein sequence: CASSQVGGAYNEQFF.

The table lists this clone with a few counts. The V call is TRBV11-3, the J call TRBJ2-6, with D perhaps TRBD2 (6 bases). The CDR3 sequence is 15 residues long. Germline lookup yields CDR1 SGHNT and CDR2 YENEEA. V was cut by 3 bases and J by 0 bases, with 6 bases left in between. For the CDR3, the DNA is TGTGCCAGCAGCTTGGGGGGCTCTGGGGCCAACGTCCTGACTTTC. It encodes CASSLGGSGANVLTF.

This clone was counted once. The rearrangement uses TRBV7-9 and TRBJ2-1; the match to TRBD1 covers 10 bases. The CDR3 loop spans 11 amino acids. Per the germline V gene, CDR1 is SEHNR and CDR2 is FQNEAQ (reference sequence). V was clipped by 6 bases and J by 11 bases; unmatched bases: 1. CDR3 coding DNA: TGTGCCAGCAGGGACAGGGGGAAGCAGTTCTTC. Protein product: CASRDRGKQFF.

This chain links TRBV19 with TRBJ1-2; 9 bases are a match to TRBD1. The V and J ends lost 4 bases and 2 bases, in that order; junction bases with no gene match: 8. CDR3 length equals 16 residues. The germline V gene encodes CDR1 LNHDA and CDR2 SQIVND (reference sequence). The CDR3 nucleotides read TGTGCCAGTAGTACTCCCGGACAGGGGTCCAACTATGGCTACACCTTC. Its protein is CASSTPGQGSNYGYTF.

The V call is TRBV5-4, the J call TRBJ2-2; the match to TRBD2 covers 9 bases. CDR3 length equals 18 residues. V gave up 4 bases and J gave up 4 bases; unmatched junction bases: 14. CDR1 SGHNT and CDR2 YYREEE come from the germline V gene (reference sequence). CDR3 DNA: TGTGCCAGCAGCCTCGCCGGGGGCGGGAGGGCCGGCACCGGGGAGCTGTTTTTT. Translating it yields CASSLAGGGRAGTGELFF.

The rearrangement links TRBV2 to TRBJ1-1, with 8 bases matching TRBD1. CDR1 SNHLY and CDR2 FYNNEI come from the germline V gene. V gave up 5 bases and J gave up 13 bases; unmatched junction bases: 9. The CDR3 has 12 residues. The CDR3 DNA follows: TGTGCCAGCAGTATTATGACAGGGGTAGGTTTCTTT. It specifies CASSIMTGVGFF. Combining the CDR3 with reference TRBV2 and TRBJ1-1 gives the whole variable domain EPEVTQTPSHQVTQMGQEVILRCVPISNHLYFYWYRQILGQKVEFLVSFYNNEISEKSEIFDDQFSVERPDGSNFTLKIRSTKLEDSAMYFCASSIMTGVGFFGQGTRLTVV.

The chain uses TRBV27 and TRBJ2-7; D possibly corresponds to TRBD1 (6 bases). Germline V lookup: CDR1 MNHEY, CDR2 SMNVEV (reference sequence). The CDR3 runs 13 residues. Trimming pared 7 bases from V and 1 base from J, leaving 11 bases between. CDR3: CASKRGHSYEQYF. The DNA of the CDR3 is TGTGCCAGCAAAAGGGGACATTCCTACGAGCAGTACTTC.